The clone carrying this TCR beta chain has at least ten counts. Time point reported: pre-sensitization, week 0. As to treatment: therapeutic diphenylcyclopropenone sensitization with weekly scalp DPC. Researchers sampled blood before each patch test went on. Unfractionated whole blood was the source of the extracted total RNA. The data were obtained in a study of human T cells and chemical hapten exposure. Looking at the study overall: The study enrolled mostly female patients with alopecia areata, totalis or universalis.

TCRdb fed the RACE reads into MiXCR, producing one record per CDR3 protein. The sample comprises 250,000 to 300,000 distinct CDR3 sequences, roughly 7.7% of which are singletons, and more than 0.95% rests with the top ten. The specimen comprised whole blood, sampled in connection with sensitization to the hapten diphenylcyclopropenone (DPC). The sequence came from a man aged 18 to 29 with alopecia areata. Some clones in this sample may be carry-over from other donors' samples.

In DNA, the CDR3 is TGTGCCAGCAGTTACCCCGGCATCTACGAGCAGTACGTC. Amino acids: CASSYPGIYEQYV. The chain joins TRBV6-2 or TRBV6-3 to TRBJ2-7, with D unresolved. The CDR3 is made up of 13 amino acids. Deletions cut 2 bases from V and 3 bases from J, with 8 bases between. CDR1 MNHEY and CDR2 SVGEGT come from the germline V gene.